Listed below are T cell receptor beta chains from one sample, sequenced in a study of cytomegalovirus exposure and HLA in healthy donors. The assay was immunoSEQ multiplex PCR, and TCRdb's table has in-frame clones only and misses some. The sample yields fewer than 200,000 clones, approximately 96% seen once. Specimen: PBMCs. The receptor set was obtained from a woman under 30 in good health and CMV-seronegative. CDR3s include the opening cysteine and the closing phenylalanine or tryptophan. A D gene is named only where the DNA matches it firmly. Size values are once, few and many counts, or a class for expanded clones, and some rows have none.

TRBJ1-6 | . | TRBV30 | . | CAWTEDTNSPLHF | TGTGCCTGGACAGAGGACACCAACTCACCCCTCCACTTT
TRBJ2-5 | TRBD2 | TRBV9 | . | CASSAIPGLVLETQYF | TGTGCCAGCAGCGCCATCCCGGGACTAGTTCTCGAGACCCAGTACTTC
TRBJ2-2 | . | TRBV5-6 | . | CASSFVSGELFF | TGTGCCAGCAGCTTCGTGTCCGGGGAGCTGTTTTTT
TRBJ2-3 | . | TRBV7-2 | . | CASSSAGADTQYF | TGTGCCAGCAGCTCCGCGGGCGCAGATACGCAGTATTTT
TRBJ2-7 | . | TRBV6-5 | . | CATVRYTGHDEQYF | TGTGCCACCGTACGTTATACAGGGCACGACGAGCAGTACTTC
TRBJ1-1 | . | TRBV7-2 | . | CASSGWAGANEAFF | TGTGCCAGCAGCGGTTGGGCTGGGGCGAATGAAGCTTTCTTT
TRBJ2-7 | . | TRBV2 | once | CASSEYHEQYF | TGTGCCAGCAGTGAATATCACGAGCAGTACTTC
TRBJ1-6 | . | TRBV12-5 | . | CASGLVDPGRSSYNSPLHF | TGTGCTAGTGGTTTGGTGGACCCCGGGAGAAGCTCCTATAATTCACCCCTCCACTTT
TRBJ1-2 | . | TRBV19 | . | CASSIRQASYGYTF | TGTGCCAGTAGTATACGACAGGCGAGCTATGGCTACACCTTC
TRBJ2-7 | . | TRBV6-5 | once | CASRTPQGYEQYF | TGTGCCAGCAGGACACCACAGGGCTACGAGCAGTACTTC
TRBJ2-1 | TRBD2 | TRBV9 | . | CASSGGSGGRSSYNEQFF | TGTGCCAGCAGCGGGGGTAGCGGGGGGCGAAGCTCCTACAATGAGCAGTTCTTC
TRBJ2-5 | TRBD2 | TRBV9 | . | CASSPQGGGGALETQYF | TGTGCCAGCAGCCCTCAGGGCGGCGGGGGGGCCTTGGAGACCCAGTACTTC
TRBJ1-2 | . | TRBV6-5 | . | CASGGGGGYTF | TGTGCCAGTGGGGGGGGAGGGGGCTACACCTTC
TRBJ2-7 | TRBD1 | TRBV6-5 | . | CASSRRQGFNYEQYF | TGTGCCAGCAGTCGGAGACAGGGGTTTAACTACGAGCAGTACTTC
TRBJ2-1 | . | TRBV5-1 | . | CASSLEGGGSGYNEQFF | TGCGCCAGCAGCTTGGAAGGGGGTGGAAGTGGCTACAATGAGCAGTTCTTC
TRBJ2-7 | . | TRBV10-2 | . | CASSEGRTAREQYF | TGCGCCAGCAGTGAGGGGAGGACGGCGAGGGAGCAGTACTTC
TRBJ2-5 | TRBD1 | TRBV2 | . | CASGTEETQYF | TGTGCCAGCGGGACAGAAGAGACCCAGTACTTC
TRBJ1-6 | TRBD1 | TRBV5-8 | . | CASSRDRGRDSPLHF | TGTGCCAGCAGCCGGGACAGGGGTAGGGATTCACCCCTCCACTTT
TRBJ2-3 | . | TRBV6-5 | . | CASSRRDITDTQYF | TGTGCCAGCAGTCGCCGGGATATCACAGATACGCAGTATTTT
TRBJ2-1 | . | TRBV9 | . | CASTPGTNYNEQFF | TGTGCCAGCACTCCCGGGACAAACTACAATGAGCAGTTCTTC
TRBJ2-3 | . | TRBV19 | few | CASSIGNGPTRYF | TGTGCCAGTAGTATAGGTAATGGACCGACTAGGTATTTT
TRBJ2-2 | TRBD2 | TRBV9 | . | CASSVPSGWDTGELFF | TGTGCCAGCAGCGTACCTAGCGGGTGGGACACCGGGGAGCTGTTTTTT
TRBJ1-2 | TRBD1 | TRBV7-2 | . | CASRSPGQASYGYTF | TGTGCCAGCAGGTCGCCGGGACAGGCTAGCTATGGCTACACCTTC
TRBJ1-5 | . | TRBV6-6 | . | CASSLGWGDQPQHF | TGTGCCAGCAGCCTCGGATGGGGGGATCAGCCCCAGCATTTT
TRBJ2-3 | TRBD2 | TRBV7-2 | . | CASSTLAGGPTDTQYF | TGTGCCAGCAGCACCCTAGCGGGGGGGCCGACAGATACGCAGTATTTT
TRBJ1-1 | . | TRBV29-1 | . | CSVGVNTEAFF | TGCAGCGTGGGAGTGAACACTGAAGCTTTCTTT
TRBJ2-7 | . | TRBV27 | . | CASGNRGDSYEQYF | TGTGCCAGCGGAAATCGCGGGGACTCCTACGAGCAGTACTTC
TRBJ2-3 | TRBD2 | TRBV6-6 | . | CASREILASQYF | TGTGCCAGCAGGGAGATACTAGCGTCGCAGTATTTT
TRBJ2-7 | TRBD2 | TRBV6-1 | . | CASSEILAVRGEQYF | TGTGCCAGCAGTGAGATACTAGCGGTTAGGGGCGAGCAGTACTTC
TRBJ1-4 | TRBD1 | TRBV27 | . | CASSTRQGALGNEKLFF | TGTGCCAGCAGTACACGACAGGGGGCGTTGGGTAATGAAAAACTGTTTTTT
TRBJ2-2 | . | TRBV6-5 | . | CASSYGQDTGELFF | TGTGCCAGCAGTTACGGCCAGGACACCGGGGAGCTGTTTTTT
TRBJ2-5 | TRBD1 | TRBV5-4 | once | CASSSGQAETQYF | TGTGCCAGCAGCTCTGGACAGGCGGAGACCCAGTACTTC
TRBJ1-1 | TRBD1 | TRBV27 | . | CATVGTGGPMNTEAFF | TGTGCGACGGTGGGGACAGGGGGACCTATGAACACTGAAGCTTTCTTT
TRBJ2-7 | TRBD1 | TRBV5-4 | . | CASSLQTGGSYEQYF | TGTGCCAGCAGCTTGCAGACAGGGGGGTCCTACGAGCAGTACTTC